The rows below give T cell receptor beta chains drawn from one sample of a study of cytotoxic CD8 clonotypes in ibrutinib-treated CLL. Profiling relied on immunoSEQ multiplex PCR, and the TCRdb table lists in-frame clones only, not all of them. Of about 22,000 clones in the sample, 75% are singletons; the top ten hold roughly 7.9%. Sequencing was performed on PBMCs, taken before ibrutinib treatment. The receptors were sampled from a human donor with chronic lymphocytic leukemia. The CDR3 runs from the conserved cysteine through the conserved F or W. D genes are given only for firm matches. Where a row states a size, it is once, few, many or the class of an expanded clone; other rows omit it.

j_call,v_call,cdr3_length,d_call,clone_size,cdr3_nt,cdr3_aa
TRBJ2-7,TRBV7-3,15,NA,NA,TGTGCCAGCTACAGCCCCCAATACGGTACCTACGAGCAGTACTTC,CASYSPQYGTYEQYF
TRBJ1-1,TRBV27,14,NA,once,TGTGCCAGCAGTAACCTTCGGATGAACACTGAAGCTTTCTTT,CASSNLRMNTEAFF
TRBJ2-1,TRBV7-9,15,TRBD2,NA,TGTGCCAGCGGACTAACTAGCGGGGGCTACAATGAGCAGTTCTTC,CASGLTSGGYNEQFF
TRBJ2-4,TRBV6-1,17,TRBD1,NA,TGTGCCAGCAGTGGACAGGGGGCGGGACTTCTAGGAAACATTCAGTACTTC,CASSGQGAGLLGNIQYF
TRBJ1-1,TRBV30,14,NA,NA,TGTGCCTGGACGATAGAAAGACCGAACACTGAAGCTTTCTTT,CAWTIERPNTEAFF
TRBJ1-1,TRBV7-2,13,NA,NA,TGTGCCAGCAGCTTAACTGGGAACACTGAAGCTTTCTTT,CASSLTGNTEAFF
TRBJ2-1,TRBV19,17,TRBD2,NA,TGTGCCAGTAGTATAGGTGGCGGGAGGAGCTCCTACAATGAGCAGTTCTTC,CASSIGGGRSSYNEQFF
TRBJ2-7,TRBV6-6,15,TRBD2,NA,TGTGCCAGCAGTTACTCTAGCGGGCACTCCTACGAGCAGTACTTC,CASSYSSGHSYEQYF
TRBJ1-4,TRBV5-4,13,NA,NA,TGTGCCAGCAGCTTCGGGGGTTGGGAAAAACTGTTTTTT,CASSFGGWEKLFF
TRBJ2-5,TRBV11-2,15,NA,NA,TGTGCCAGCAGCTACCTCGCAGGGACCTCATGGACCCAGTACTTC,CASSYLAGTSWTQYF
TRBJ2-3,TRBV11-2,16,NA,NA,TGTGCCAGCAGCTTAGGGCAGGTAACTAGCACAGATACGCAGTATTTT,CASSLGQVTSTDTQYF
TRBJ1-1,TRBV7-3,11,NA,NA,TGTGCCAGCAGCTCAGACAGGGAAGCTTTCTTT,CASSSDREAFF
TRBJ1-5,TRBV5-6,14,NA,NA,TGTGCCAGCAGCTTGTGGGGGGGTAAGCGGCCCCAGCATTTT,CASSLWGGKRPQHF
TRBJ1-2,TRBV5-1,14,NA,NA,TGCGCCAGCAGCTTGAGGGGGTTCAACTATGGCTACACCTTC,CASSLRGFNYGYTF
TRBJ2-2,TRBV5-4,15,NA,NA,TGTGCCAGCAGCTTGGCCGGTAGGGAAACCGGGGAGCTGTTTTTT,CASSLAGRETGELFF
TRBJ1-4,TRBV19,15,NA,NA,TGTGCCAGTGGGCCCAGGACAGTCCTTGAGGAAAAACTGTTTTTT,CASGPRTVLEEKLFF
TRBJ1-5,TRBV9,15,NA,NA,TGTGCCAGCAGCCCGCGTGGGGACTCCAATCAGCCCCAGCATTTT,CASSPRGDSNQPQHF
TRBJ2-3,TRBV7-8,18,TRBD2,once,TGTGCCAGCAGCTTAGTGACTAGCGGGAGCCCCTCCACAGATACGCAGTATTTT,CASSLVTSGSPSTDTQYF
TRBJ1-1,TRBV5-5,16,TRBD1,NA,TGTGCCAGCAGTCCAGGACAGGGGTTTTTTGTCCCTGAAGCTTTCTTT,CASSPGQGFFVPEAFF
TRBJ1-2,TRBV19,15,TRBD1,few,TGTGCCAGTAGCTCGGACAGGGGAGGTAACTATGGCTACACCTTC,CASSSDRGGNYGYTF
TRBJ1-4,TRBV5-8,17,TRBD1,NA,TGTGCCAGCAGCTATTCCGGGACAGGGAGGTCTAATGAAAAACTGTTTTTT,CASSYSGTGRSNEKLFF
TRBJ2-3,TRBV4-2,15,NA,NA,TGTGCCAGCAGCCAAGACGGGAGATTAACAGATACGCAGTATTTT,CASSQDGRLTDTQYF
TRBJ2-7,TRBV28,15,TRBD2,NA,TGTGCCAGCAGAATAGCGGGAGGGCTCACCCACGAGCAGTACTTC,CASRIAGGLTHEQYF
TRBJ2-7,TRBV5-1,18,NA,NA,TGCGCCAGCAGCTTCCCCTCGGAGCGTGGGAGGAATACCTACGAGCAGTACTTC,CASSFPSERGRNTYEQYF
TRBJ2-1,TRBV4-1,13,NA,few,TGCGCCAGCAGCCAGCAACCCGTCAATGAGCAGTTCTTC,CASSQQPVNEQFF
TRBJ2-3,TRBV7-3,13,NA,NA,TGTGCCAGCAGCTCACACAGGGAAGATACGCAGTATTTT,CASSSHREDTQYF
TRBJ2-1,TRBV7-2,13,TRBD2,NA,TGTGCCAGCAGCCCGGGGGGGTACAATGAGCAGTTCTTC,CASSPGGYNEQFF
TRBJ2-3,TRBV6-5,12,NA,NA,TGTGCCAGCGAAGGGGGACGGGATACGCAGTATTTT,CASEGGRDTQYF
TRBJ2-1,TRBV5-1,16,TRBD1,NA,TGCGCCAGCAGCCTCGGACAGGGATCGTCCTACAATGAGCAGTTCTTC,CASSLGQGSSYNEQFF
TRBJ1-5,TRBV19,15,NA,NA,TGTGCCAGTAGTTGGGATAATTATAGCAATCAGCCCCAGCATTTT,CASSWDNYSNQPQHF
TRBJ1-4,TRBV4-1,13,NA,few,TGCGCCAGCAGCCGGGGCTCGGGTGAAAAACTGTTTTTT,CASSRGSGEKLFF
TRBJ1-5,TRBV19,16,NA,few,TGTGCCAGTAGTCTCCAGGGGTTGGGGGGCAATCAGCCCCAGCATTTT,CASSLQGLGGNQPQHF
TRBJ1-4,TRBV30,14,TRBD1,NA,TGTGCCTGGAGGACAGGGGCAACTAATGAAAAACTGTTTTTT,CAWRTGATNEKLFF
TRBJ2-3,TRBV21-1,18,NA,NA,TGTGCCAGCAGCAAAGCCCCTCTTAGGGCGGGAGAAGGAGATACGCAGTATTTT,CASSKAPLRAGEGDTQYF
TRBJ1-3,TRBV7-6,11,NA,NA,TGTGCCAGCAAGGCTGGAAACACCATATATTTT,CASKAGNTIYF
TRBJ2-7,TRBV6-5,14,NA,NA,TGTGCCAGCAGTTACTCGCCGGGTAGCTACGAGCAGTACTTC,CASSYSPGSYEQYF
TRBJ1-2,TRBV30,15,NA,NA,TGTGCCTGGAGTGTACGGGTGACACCCAACTATGGCTACACCTTC,CAWSVRVTPNYGYTF
TRBJ2-3,TRBV5-1,16,TRBD2,few,TGCGCCAGCAGCTCCTTAGCGGGAGGGACGACAGATACGCAGTATTTT,CASSSLAGGTTDTQYF
TRBJ2-4,TRBV5-1,14,NA,NA,TGCGCCAGCAGCCCCTCCTTGGACAAAAACATTCAGTACTTC,CASSPSLDKNIQYF
TRBJ1-1,TRBV19,16,TRBD1,NA,TGTGCCAGTAGTATACAGGGGGCGATGAGGAACACTGAAGCTTTCTTT,CASSIQGAMRNTEAFF
TRBJ1-2,TRBV6-4,14,TRBD1,NA,TGTGCCAGCAGTCCGGGACAGGCGGTAGGGGGCTACACCTTC,CASSPGQAVGGYTF
TRBJ2-1,TRBV11-3,14,TRBD2,NA,TGTGCCAGCAGCCCCGGGACTAGAGGGAATGAGCAGTTCTTC,CASSPGTRGNEQFF
TRBJ1-1,TRBV28,14,NA,NA,TGTGCCAGCAGTTTATTCCGGGGGGACACTGAAGCTTTCTTT,CASSLFRGDTEAFF
TRBJ1-1,TRBV9,15,NA,NA,TGTGCCAGCAGCGCGCGAGGAGGGGGGATCACTGAAGCTTTCTTT,CASSARGGGITEAFF
TRBJ2-7,TRBV27,15,NA,NA,TGTGCCAGCAGTTTATGGGCGGCCAAGGGCTACGAGCAGTACTTC,CASSLWAAKGYEQYF
TRBJ1-1,TRBV7-9,10,NA,NA,TGTGCCGGGGCCGGGGGGGAAGCTTTCTTT,CAGAGGEAFF
TRBJ2-7,TRBV5-1,14,TRBD1,NA,TGCGCCAGCAGCGAGGGACAGGGTTCCTACGAGCAGTACTTC,CASSEGQGSYEQYF
TRBJ2-2,TRBV4-3,16,NA,few,TGCGCCAGCAGCCAGATCGAAAGGCTGTGGACCGGGGAGCTGTTTTTT,CASSQIERLWTGELFF
TRBJ2-5,TRBV28,16,NA,NA,TGTGCCAGCAGTTTGGAATATGGTTTTCCCCAAGAGACCCAGTACTTC,CASSLEYGFPQETQYF
TRBJ1-2,TRBV5-4,13,NA,NA,TGTGCCAGCAGCTTGGTGACTAGAAGTGGCTACACCTTC,CASSLVTRSGYTF
TRBJ2-1,TRBV2,13,NA,NA,TGTGCCAGCAGTGCAGGACAGTACAATGAGCAGTTCTTC,CASSAGQYNEQFF
TRBJ2-7,TRBV6-1,14,TRBD1,once,TGTGCCAGCAGTGAAGGGACAGGCTCCTACGAGCAGTACTTC,CASSEGTGSYEQYF
TRBJ1-2,TRBV28,17,TRBD1,few,TGTGCCAGCAGTTCACTTCCCGGGACAGGGATCTACTATGGCTACACCTTC,CASSSLPGTGIYYGYTF